Listed below are T cell receptor beta chains from one sample, sequenced in a study of blood T cell repertoires in COVID-19. Here immunoSEQ multiplex PCR was the method, and the copy in TCRdb shows in-frame clones only, minus some. The sample includes more than 250,000 clones, 88% of them seen just once. The sequencing sample was made of peripheral blood. Source of these receptors: a human donor in a cohort sampled during active COVID-19. Each CDR3 is given with its conserved first and last residue. The order of the fields is V gene, J gene, CDR3 protein.

>TRBV3-1/TRBV3-2|TRBJ1-5
CASSLRGAGTPNQPQHF
>TRBV6-5|TRBJ1-1
CASSYGGGGGTEAFF
>TRBV6-1|TRBJ1-2
CASSEGGQGVYGYTF
>TRBV7-6|TRBJ2-1
CASSPGGEQFF
>TRBV11-2|TRBJ1-1
CASSLEGGVTEAFF
>TRBV2|TRBJ1-5
CASSLDRGREPQHF
>TRBV27|TRBJ2-7
CASSLQGRGYEQYF
>TRBV28|TRBJ2-7
CASNPDRGKRYEQYF
>TRBV13|TRBJ1-6
CASSLRGLSPLHF
>TRBV7-9|TRBJ1-4
CASSAGTGANEKLFF
>TRBV3-1/TRBV3-2|TRBJ1-1
CASSPFPGSTEAFF
>TRBV5-4|TRBJ1-5
CASSLAGSNQPQHF
>TRBV12-5|TRBJ2-7
CASGLFTTGVAPLEQYF
>TRBV3-1/TRBV3-2|TRBJ2-7
CASSQITLAGRGGEQYF
>TRBV15|TRBJ1-3
CATSRDGASIYF
>TRBV9|TRBJ1-4
CASQRSFSEKLFF